Given below is one TCR beta chain in context. Its matching antigen is unknown. These data come from a study of CD8+ T cells in alopecia areata. Study-level information: Affected scalp percentage set treated patients' severity scores.

The sequencing template was cDNA reverse transcribed from extracted RNA. Using immunoSEQ multiplex PCR, the repertoire was profiled, and TCRdb retains in-frame clones only, with some absent. Altogether roughly 200,000 clones are present, roughly 50% being singletons, with the ten largest covering 10% to 14%. Study-wide results and caveats: Persistence of many expanded lesional clones was seen in scalp and blood during tofacitinib.

The treatment was: oral pan-JAK inhibitor, 5-10 mg twice daily. The CDR3 is 17 residues long. V was trimmed by 0 bases and J by 0 bases, leaving 13 bases between them. In germline, CDR1 is SGDLS, CDR2 YYNGEE. The V call is TRBV9, the J call TRBJ2-1; D remains ambiguous. This material consisted of CD8+ T cells sorted from blood, taken at week 24, from a patient treated with tofacitinib. This TCR was recovered from a human donor with alopecia areata. The CDR3 nucleotides are TGTGCCAGCAGCGTAGCTACGAGATTGGGCTCCTACAATGAGCAGTTCTTC. Its translation: CASSVATRLGSYNEQFF.